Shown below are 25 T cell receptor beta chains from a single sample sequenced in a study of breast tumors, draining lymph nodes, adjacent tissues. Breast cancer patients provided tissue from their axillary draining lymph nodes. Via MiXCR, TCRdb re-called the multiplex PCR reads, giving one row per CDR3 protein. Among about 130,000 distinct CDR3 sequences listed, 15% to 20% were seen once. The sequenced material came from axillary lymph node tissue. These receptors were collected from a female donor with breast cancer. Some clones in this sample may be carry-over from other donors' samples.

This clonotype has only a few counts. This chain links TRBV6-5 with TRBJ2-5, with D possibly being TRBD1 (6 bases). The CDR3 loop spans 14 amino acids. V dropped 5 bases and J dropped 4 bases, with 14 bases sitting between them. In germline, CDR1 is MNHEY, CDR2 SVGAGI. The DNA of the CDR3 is TGTGCCAGCAGTGTTCAGGGGATGGTAGAGACCCAGTACTTC. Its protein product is CASSVQGMVETQYF.

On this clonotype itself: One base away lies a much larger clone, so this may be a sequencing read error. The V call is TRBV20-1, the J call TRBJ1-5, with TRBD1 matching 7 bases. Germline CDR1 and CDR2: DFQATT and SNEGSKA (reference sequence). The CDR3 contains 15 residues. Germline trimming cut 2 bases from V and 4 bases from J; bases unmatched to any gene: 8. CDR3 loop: CSARSDRAGNQPQHF. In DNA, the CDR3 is TGCAGTGCTAGATCCGACAGGGCGGGTAATCAGCCCCAGCATTTT.

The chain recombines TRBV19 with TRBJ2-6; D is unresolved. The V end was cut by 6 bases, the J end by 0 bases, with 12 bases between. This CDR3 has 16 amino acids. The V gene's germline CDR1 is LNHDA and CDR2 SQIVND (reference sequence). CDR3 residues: CASSPLRSSGANVLTF. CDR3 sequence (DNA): TGTGCCAGTAGCCCCCTTCGGAGCTCTGGGGCCAACGTCCTGACTTTC.

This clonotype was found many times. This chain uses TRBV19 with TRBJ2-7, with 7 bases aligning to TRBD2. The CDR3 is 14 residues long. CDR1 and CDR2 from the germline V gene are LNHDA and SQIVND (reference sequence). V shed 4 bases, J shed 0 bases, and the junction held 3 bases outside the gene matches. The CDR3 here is CASSRGEGSYEQYF. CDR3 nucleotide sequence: TGTGCCAGTAGTAGGGGGGAGGGCTCCTACGAGCAGTACTTC.

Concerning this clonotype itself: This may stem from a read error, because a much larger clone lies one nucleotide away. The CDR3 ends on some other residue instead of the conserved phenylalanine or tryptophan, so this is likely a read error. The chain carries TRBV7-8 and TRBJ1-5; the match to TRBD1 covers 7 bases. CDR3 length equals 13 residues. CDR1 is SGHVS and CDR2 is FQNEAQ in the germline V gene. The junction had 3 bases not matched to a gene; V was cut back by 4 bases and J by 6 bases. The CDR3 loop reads CASSSQGFQPQHS. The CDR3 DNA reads TGTGCCAGCAGCTCACAGGGGTTTCAGCCCCAGCATTCT.

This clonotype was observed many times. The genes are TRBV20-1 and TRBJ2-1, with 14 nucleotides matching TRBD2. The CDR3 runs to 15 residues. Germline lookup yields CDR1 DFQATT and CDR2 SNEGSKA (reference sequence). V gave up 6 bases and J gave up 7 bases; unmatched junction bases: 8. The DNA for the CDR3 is TGCAGTGCCGTACGAGGGACTAGCGGGAGTAATGAGCAGTTCTTC. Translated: CSAVRGTSGSNEQFF.

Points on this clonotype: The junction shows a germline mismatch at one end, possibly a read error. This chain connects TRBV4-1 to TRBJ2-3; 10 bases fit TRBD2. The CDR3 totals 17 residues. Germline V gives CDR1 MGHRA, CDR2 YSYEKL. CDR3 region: CASSQEAAGGWADAQYF. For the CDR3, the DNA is TGCGCCAGCAGCCAAGAGGCAGCGGGAGGGTGGGCAGATGCGCAGTATTTC.

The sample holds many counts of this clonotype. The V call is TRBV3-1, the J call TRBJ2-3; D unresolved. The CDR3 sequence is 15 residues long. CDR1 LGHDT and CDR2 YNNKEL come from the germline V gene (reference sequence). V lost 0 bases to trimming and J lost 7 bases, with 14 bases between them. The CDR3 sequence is CASSQDRATRNTQYF. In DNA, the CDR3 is TGTGCCAGCAGCCAAGATAGGGCAACGCGTAATACGCAGTATTTT.

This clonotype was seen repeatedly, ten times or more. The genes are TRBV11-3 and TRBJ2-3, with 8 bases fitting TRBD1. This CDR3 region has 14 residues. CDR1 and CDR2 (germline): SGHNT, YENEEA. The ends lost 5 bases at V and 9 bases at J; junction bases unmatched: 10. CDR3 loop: CASSPGTGPLTQYF. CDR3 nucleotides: TGTGCCAGCAGCCCAGGGACAGGTCCTTTGACGCAGTATTTT.

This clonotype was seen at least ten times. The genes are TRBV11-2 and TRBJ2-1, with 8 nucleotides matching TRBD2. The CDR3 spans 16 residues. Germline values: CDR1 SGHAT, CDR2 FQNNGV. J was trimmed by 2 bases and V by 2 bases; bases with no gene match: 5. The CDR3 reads CASSLKPSGPYNEQFF. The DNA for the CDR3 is TGTGCCAGCAGCTTAAAGCCTAGCGGGCCCTACAATGAGCAGTTCTTC.

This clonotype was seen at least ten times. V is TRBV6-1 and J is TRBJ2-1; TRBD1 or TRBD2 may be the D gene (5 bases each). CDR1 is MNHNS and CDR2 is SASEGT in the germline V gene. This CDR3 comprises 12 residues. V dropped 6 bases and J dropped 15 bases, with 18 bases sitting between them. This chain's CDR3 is CASSTGTRAGFF. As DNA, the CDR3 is TGTGCCAGCAGCACCGGGACCCGGGCGGGGTTCTTC.

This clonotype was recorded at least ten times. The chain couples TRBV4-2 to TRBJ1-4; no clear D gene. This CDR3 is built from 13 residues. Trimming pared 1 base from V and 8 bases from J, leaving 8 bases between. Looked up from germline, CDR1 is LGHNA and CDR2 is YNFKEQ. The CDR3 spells CASSQAPGEKLFF. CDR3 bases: TGTGCCAGCAGCCAAGCTCCAGGAGAAAAACTGTTTTTT.

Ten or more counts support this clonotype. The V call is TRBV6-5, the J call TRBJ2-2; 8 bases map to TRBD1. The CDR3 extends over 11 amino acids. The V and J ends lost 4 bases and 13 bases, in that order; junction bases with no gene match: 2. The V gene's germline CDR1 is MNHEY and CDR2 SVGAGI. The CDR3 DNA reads TGTGCCAGCAGTTTAGGACAGGGGCTGTTTTTT. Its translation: CASSLGQGLFF.

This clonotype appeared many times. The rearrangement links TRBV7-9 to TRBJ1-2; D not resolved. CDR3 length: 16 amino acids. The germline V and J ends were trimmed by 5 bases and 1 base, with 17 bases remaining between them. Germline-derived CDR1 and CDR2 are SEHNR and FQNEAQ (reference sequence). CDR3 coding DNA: TGTGCCAGCAGCATACCCGGAGGGAGGGATAACTATGGCTACACCTTC. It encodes CASSIPGGRDNYGYTF.

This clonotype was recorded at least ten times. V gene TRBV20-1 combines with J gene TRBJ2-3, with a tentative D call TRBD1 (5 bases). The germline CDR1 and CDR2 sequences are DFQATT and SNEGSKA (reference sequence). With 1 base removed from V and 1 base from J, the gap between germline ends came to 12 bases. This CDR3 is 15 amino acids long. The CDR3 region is CSARAVLGGTDTQYF. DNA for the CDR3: TGCAGTGCTAGAGCTGTCCTAGGGGGCACAGATACGCAGTATTTT.

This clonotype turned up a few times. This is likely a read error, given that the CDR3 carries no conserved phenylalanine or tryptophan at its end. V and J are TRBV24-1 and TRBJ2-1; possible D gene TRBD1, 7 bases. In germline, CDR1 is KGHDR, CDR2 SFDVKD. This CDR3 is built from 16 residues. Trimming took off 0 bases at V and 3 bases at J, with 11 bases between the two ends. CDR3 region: CATSDLGQGGYNEQFL. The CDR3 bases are TGTGCCACCAGTGATTTGGGGCAGGGGGGCTACAATGAGCAGTTCCTC.

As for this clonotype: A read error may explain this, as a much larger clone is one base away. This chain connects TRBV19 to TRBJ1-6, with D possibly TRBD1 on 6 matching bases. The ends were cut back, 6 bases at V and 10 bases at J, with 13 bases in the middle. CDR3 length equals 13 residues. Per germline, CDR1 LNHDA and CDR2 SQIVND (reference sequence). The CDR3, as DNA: TGTGCCAGTAGCTCTGGACAGCCCTCACCCCTCCACTTT. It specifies CASSSGQPSPLHF.

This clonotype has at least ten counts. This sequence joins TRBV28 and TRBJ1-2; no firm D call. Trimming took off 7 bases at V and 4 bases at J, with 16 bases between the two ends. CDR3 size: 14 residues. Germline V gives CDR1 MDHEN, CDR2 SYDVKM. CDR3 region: CASTNPGFGYGYTF. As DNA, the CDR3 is TGTGCCAGCACCAACCCCGGCTTCGGCTATGGCTACACCTTC.

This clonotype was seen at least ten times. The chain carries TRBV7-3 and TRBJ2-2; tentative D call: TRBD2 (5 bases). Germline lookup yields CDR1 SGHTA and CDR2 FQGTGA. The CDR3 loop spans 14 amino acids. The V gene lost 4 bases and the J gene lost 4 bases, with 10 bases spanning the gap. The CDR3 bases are TGTGCCAGCAGCTCGAGCGGCCCCACCGGGGAGCTGTTTTTT. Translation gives CASSSSGPTGELFF. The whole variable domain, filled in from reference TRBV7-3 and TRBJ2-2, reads GAGVSQTPSNKVTEKGKYVELRCDPISGHTALYWYRQSLGQGPEFLIYFQGTGAADDSGLPNDRFFAVRPEGSVSTLKIQRTERGDSAVYLCASSSSGPTGELFFGEGSRLTVL.

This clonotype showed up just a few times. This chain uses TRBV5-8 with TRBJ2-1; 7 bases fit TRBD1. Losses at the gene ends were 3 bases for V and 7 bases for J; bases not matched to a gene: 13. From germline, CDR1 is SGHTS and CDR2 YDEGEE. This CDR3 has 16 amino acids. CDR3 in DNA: TGTGCCAGCAGCTCCACTTCCCGACCCAGGGGGAATGAGCAGTTCTTC. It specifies CASSSTSRPRGNEQFF.

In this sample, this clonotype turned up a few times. The CDR3 DNA reads as TGCAGCGTTGAGTCAGGGGTGAACACTGAAGCTTTCTTT. Translated, it gives CSVESGVNTEAFF. The V call is TRBV29-1, the J call TRBJ1-1; a possible D gene is TRBD1 (6 bases). CDR1 and CDR2 (germline): SQVTM, ANQGSEA. The V and J ends lost 3 bases and 0 bases respectively, with 8 bases between them. CDR3 size: 13 residues.

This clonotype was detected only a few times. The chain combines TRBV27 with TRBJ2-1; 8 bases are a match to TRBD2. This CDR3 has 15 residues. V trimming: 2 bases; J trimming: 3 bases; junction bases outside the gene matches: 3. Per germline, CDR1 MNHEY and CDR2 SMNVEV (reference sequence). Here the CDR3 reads CASSLAGGNYNEQFF. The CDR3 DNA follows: TGTGCCAGCAGTTTAGCGGGGGGCAACTACAATGAGCAGTTCTTC.

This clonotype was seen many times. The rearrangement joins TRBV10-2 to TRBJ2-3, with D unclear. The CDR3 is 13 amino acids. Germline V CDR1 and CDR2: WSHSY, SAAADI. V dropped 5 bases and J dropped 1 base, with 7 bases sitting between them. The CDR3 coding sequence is TGCGCCAGCAGTCAAAGGGGCACAGATACGCAGTATTTT. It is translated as CASSQRGTDTQYF.

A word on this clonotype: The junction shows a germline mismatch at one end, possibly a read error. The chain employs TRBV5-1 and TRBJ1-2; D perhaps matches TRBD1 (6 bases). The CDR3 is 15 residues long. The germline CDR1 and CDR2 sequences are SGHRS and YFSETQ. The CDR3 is CASSLSSGVNYGYTF. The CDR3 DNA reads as TGTGCCAGCAGCTTGTCGTCAGGGGTGAACTATGGCTACACCTTC.

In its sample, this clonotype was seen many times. The CDR3: CASSRVHNEQFF. The CDR3 nucleotides read TGTGCCAGCAGCCGAGTTCACAATGAGCAGTTCTTC. The gene calls are TRBV5-6 and TRBJ2-1; no reliable D call. Trimming removed 4 bases from V and 5 bases from J, with 7 bases in between. This CDR3 comprises 12 residues. The germline CDR1 and CDR2 sequences are SGHDT and YYEEEE. Filled out from reference TRBV5-6 and TRBJ2-1, the complete variable domain reads DAGVTQSPTHLIKTRGQQVTLRCSPKSGHDTVSWYQQALGQGPQFIFQYYEEEERQRGNFPDRFSGHQFPNYSSELNVNALLLGDSALYLCASSRVHNEQFFGPGTRLTVL.